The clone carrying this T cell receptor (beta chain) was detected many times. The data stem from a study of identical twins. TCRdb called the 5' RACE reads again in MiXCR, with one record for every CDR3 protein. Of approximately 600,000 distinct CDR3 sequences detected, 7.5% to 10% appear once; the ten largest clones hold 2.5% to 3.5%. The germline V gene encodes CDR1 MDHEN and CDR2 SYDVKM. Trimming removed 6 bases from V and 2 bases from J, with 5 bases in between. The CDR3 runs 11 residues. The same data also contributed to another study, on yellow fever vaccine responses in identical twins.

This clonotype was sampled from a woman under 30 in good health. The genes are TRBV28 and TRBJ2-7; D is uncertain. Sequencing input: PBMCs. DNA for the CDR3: TGTGCCAGCAGCCGAACCTACGAGCAGTACTTC. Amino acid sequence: CASSRTYEQYF.